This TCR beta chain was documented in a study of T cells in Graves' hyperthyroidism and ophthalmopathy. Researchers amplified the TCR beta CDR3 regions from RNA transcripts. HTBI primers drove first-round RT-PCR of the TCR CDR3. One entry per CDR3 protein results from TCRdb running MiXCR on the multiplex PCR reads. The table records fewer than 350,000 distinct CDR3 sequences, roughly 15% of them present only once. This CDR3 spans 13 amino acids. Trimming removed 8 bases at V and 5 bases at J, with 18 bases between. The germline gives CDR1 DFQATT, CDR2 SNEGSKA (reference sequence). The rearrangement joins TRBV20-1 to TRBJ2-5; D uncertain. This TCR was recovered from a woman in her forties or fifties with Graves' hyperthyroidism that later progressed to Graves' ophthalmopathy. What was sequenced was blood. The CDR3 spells CSPPGLDGETQYF. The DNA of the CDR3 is TGCAGTCCCCCCGGGTTGGACGGTGAGACCCAGTACTTC.